This TCR beta chain was recorded in a study of cytomegalovirus exposure and HLA in healthy donors. CDR3 size: 15 residues. The J segment lost 7 bases and the V segment lost 1 base, leaving 9 bases of the junction unmatched. Germline V gene data show CDR1 as SEHNR and CDR2 as FQNEAQ (reference sequence). Researchers ran the PCR with 60 Vbeta and 13 Jbeta primers. Measured with immunoSEQ multiplex PCR; TCRdb has only the in-frame clones, and not every one. The table lists 150,000 to 200,000 clones, 68% of them singletons. The sample consisted of PBMCs. The sequence derives from a woman aged 18-29 years in good health and CMV-seropositive. The V gene is TRBV7-9, the J gene TRBJ1-2; 7 nucleotides line up with TRBD1. The CDR3, as DNA: TGTGCCAGCAGCTTAGAAGACAGGGATTTTATTGGCTACACCTTC. It yields the protein CASSLEDRDFIGYTF.